The 30 T cell receptor beta chains given below trace back to one sample, sequenced in a study of cytomegalovirus exposure and HLA in healthy donors. The primer mix had 60 Vbeta and 13 Jbeta primers. Method: immunoSEQ multiplex PCR; TCRdb's copy keeps in-frame clones and lacks some. Altogether approximately 150,000 clones are present, 80% being singletons, with the ten largest covering 6% to 7.5%. The sample was PBMCs. The receptors derive from a man under 40 in good health and CMV-seropositive.

The rearrangement joins TRBV4-2 to TRBJ1-5; D is perhaps TRBD1 (5 bases). CDR3 length: 16 amino acids. Germline V gives CDR1 LGHNA, CDR2 YNFKEQ. Trimming left V 0 bases short and J 4 bases short, with 13 bases between. The CDR3 nucleotides read TGTGCCAGCAGCCAAGATCCGGCGGGACTTAATCAGCCCCAGCATTTT. This translates into CASSQDPAGLNQPQHF.

This clone was seen once. J is TRBJ1-1 and V is TRBV19; 9 nucleotides align to TRBD1. CDR1 and CDR2 (germline): LNHDA, SQIVND (reference sequence). This CDR3 has 16 amino acids. V shed 4 bases and J 1 base; nucleotides not matched to a gene: 7. The DNA for the CDR3 is TGTGCCAGTAGTAAATGGACAGGGGAGGGGAACACTGAAGCTTTCTTT. Protein product: CASSKWTGEGNTEAFF.

The chain is built from TRBV19 and TRBJ1-3, with D hard to call. The CDR3 has 15 residues. Germline values: CDR1 LNHDA, CDR2 SQIVND (reference sequence). Trimming removed 5 bases from V and 3 bases from J, with 14 bases in between. In nucleotides, the CDR3 is TGTGCCAGTAGTTTCGACCGGGTGGGTGGAAACACCATATATTTT. This codes for CASSFDRVGGNTIYF.

The chain links TRBV4-1 to TRBJ1-4, with 10 bases lining up with TRBD1. CDR1 is MGHRA, CDR2 YSYEKL, per germline. There are 15 residues in the CDR3. V trimming: 0 bases; J trimming: 7 bases; junction bases outside the gene matches: 2. The DNA of the CDR3 is TGCGCCAGCAGCCAAGACGGACAGGGGGGTGAAAAACTGTTTTTT. Protein: CASSQDGQGGEKLFF.

The chain carries TRBV28 and TRBJ1-1, with D possibly TRBD1 on 5 matching bases. The V end lost 4 bases, the J end lost 2 bases, and 11 bases lay between the germline ends. Germline lookup yields CDR1 MDHEN and CDR2 SYDVKM. The CDR3 contains 14 residues. The CDR3 coding sequence is TGTGCCAGCAGTTCAGACAGCACTAACACTGAAGCTTTCTTT. The encoded protein is CASSSDSTNTEAFF.

This clone showed up just a few times. This sequence joins TRBV9 and TRBJ2-2; 14 nucleotides line up with TRBD2. CDR1 SGDLS and CDR2 YYNGEE come from the germline V gene. V lost 4 bases to trimming and J lost 0 bases; unmatched junction nucleotides: 2. This CDR3 region has 17 residues. The CDR3: CASSLGLAGANTGELFF. The DNA for the CDR3 is TGTGCCAGCAGCCTGGGACTAGCGGGAGCGAACACCGGGGAGCTGTTTTTT.

CDR3 in DNA: TGTGCCAGCAGCGTAGATGTGGGCCCGGATTCGTTCAGGCAGTACTTC. It encodes CASSVDVGPDSFRQYF. This chain uses TRBV9 with TRBJ2-7; the D is unclear. The CDR3 is 16 amino acids. Trimming cost V 0 bases and J 9 bases, with 22 bases left between them. CDR1 SGDLS and CDR2 YYNGEE come from the germline V gene.

The chain is built from TRBV10-1 and TRBJ2-1, with no clear D. V was cut by 2 bases and J by 6 bases, with 8 bases left in between. The CDR3 consists of 13 residues. Germline V gene sequence: CDR1 WNHNN, CDR2 SYGVQD (reference sequence). DNA for the CDR3: TGCGCCAGCAGTGAGGGTAGAGGCAATGAGCAGTTCTTC. It encodes CASSEGRGNEQFF.

The chain carries TRBV6-5 and TRBJ1-2, with 7 nucleotides matching TRBD1. V lost 5 bases to trimming and J lost 8 bases; unmatched junction nucleotides: 5. Germline V CDR1 and CDR2: MNHEY, SVGAGI. There are 12 residues in the CDR3. The CDR3 is CASSRQGDGYTF. The CDR3, as DNA: TGTGCCAGCAGTAGACAGGGCGACGGCTACACCTTC.

The chain is built from TRBV6-6 and TRBJ2-7; 11 positions match TRBD2. The germline CDR1 and CDR2 sequences are MNHNY and SVGAGI (reference sequence). This CDR3 is built from 15 residues. The trim removed 6 bases at V and 4 bases at J, leaving 8 bases unmatched. CDR3 residues: CASSNSGRALYEQYF. CDR3 sequence (DNA): TGTGCCAGCAGCAATAGCGGGAGGGCCTTGTACGAGCAGTACTTC.

This chain links TRBV11-2 with TRBJ2-7, with no clear D. The CDR3 covers 13 residues. The germline gives CDR1 SGHAT, CDR2 FQNNGV. V dropped 4 bases and J dropped 0 bases, with 7 bases sitting between them. CDR3 amino acids: CASSSRDSYEQYF. Written as DNA, the CDR3 is TGTGCCAGCAGCTCTCGAGACTCCTACGAGCAGTACTTC.

V usage is TRBV10-2 and J usage is TRBJ2-7; D unclear. Per germline, CDR1 WSHSY and CDR2 SAAADI. CDR3 length equals 15 residues. The V gene lost 2 bases and the J gene lost 0 bases, with 11 bases spanning the gap. The CDR3 coding sequence is TGCGCCAGCAGTGAGACTTTTTTAAGCTCCTACGAGCAGTACTTC. Translation: CASSETFLSSYEQYF.

A note on this clone: This CDR3 is also generated by other DNA sequences in the sample. In DNA, the CDR3 is TGTGCCAGCAGCGTAGAACAGGGTGAAGCTTTCTTT. Translation gives CASSVEQGEAFF. The genes are TRBV9 and TRBJ1-1; TRBD1 is a possible D gene (6 bases). This CDR3 is 12 amino acids long. V was cut by 0 bases and J by 7 bases, with 7 bases left in between. Germline CDR1 and CDR2: SGDLS and YYNGEE.

The chain couples TRBV13 to TRBJ1-3; 7 bases align to TRBD1. The trim removed 2 bases at V and 2 bases at J, leaving 3 bases unmatched. Germline V gene data show CDR1 as PRHDT and CDR2 as FYEKMQ (reference sequence). This CDR3 is 15 amino acids long. CDR3 region: CASSLRQGAGNTIYF. CDR3 bases: TGTGCCAGCAGCTTAAGACAGGGTGCTGGAAACACCATATATTTT.

The chain employs TRBV5-1 and TRBJ1-1; 7 nucleotides match TRBD1. V dropped 4 bases and J dropped 3; count of bases not matched to a gene: 9. This CDR3 comprises 15 residues. Germline lookup yields CDR1 SGHRS and CDR2 YFSETQ. For the CDR3, the DNA is TGCGCCAGCAGCAGAACAGGGGAAGTGGACACTGAAGCTTTCTTT. This codes for CASSRTGEVDTEAFF.

The chain uses TRBV4-1 and TRBJ1-4, with 7 nucleotides matching TRBD1. V shed 4 bases, J shed 5 bases, and the junction held 10 bases outside the gene matches. Germline CDR1 reads MGHRA; CDR2 reads YSYEKL. This CDR3 contains 16 residues. Written as DNA, the CDR3 is TGCGCCAGCAGCCGGTACCCAGGGGGATGGAATGAAAAACTGTTTTTT. Translation: CASSRYPGGWNEKLFF.

The chain recombines TRBV5-6 with TRBJ2-2, with a tentative D call TRBD1 (5 bases). This CDR3 region has 16 residues. The ends were cut back, 3 bases at V and 4 bases at J, with 16 bases in the middle. Germline CDR1 is SGHDT and CDR2 is YYEEEE. CDR3 nucleotide sequence: TGTGCCAGCAGCTCGGGCCCAGGGCCCCTCACCGGGGAGCTGTTTTTT. Its translation is CASSSGPGPLTGELFF.

V usage is TRBV4-3 and J usage is TRBJ1-4, with 7 nucleotides matching TRBD1. CDR1 is LGHNA and CDR2 is YSLEER in the germline V gene. The V gene end was trimmed by 4 bases and the J gene end by 8 bases; junction bases not matched to a gene: 13. The CDR3 has 16 residues. The CDR3 DNA follows: TGCGCCAGCAGCCTAGGGCAGGGGGAAGTGGGAGAAAAACTGTTTTTT. This encodes CASSLGQGEVGEKLFF.

This clone was found a few times. This chain uses TRBV6-5 with TRBJ2-1; 11 bases fit TRBD2. This CDR3 has 16 residues. Germline V lookup: CDR1 MNHEY, CDR2 SVGAGI. Losses at the gene ends were 2 bases for V and 5 bases for J; bases not matched to a gene: 5. The CDR3 loop is CASSYRRGLADNEQFF. The CDR3 DNA is TGTGCCAGCAGTTACCGAAGGGGACTAGCGGACAATGAGCAGTTCTTC.

J is TRBJ2-1 and V is TRBV7-2; D is undetermined. Germline V gene sequence: CDR1 SGHTA, CDR2 FQGNSA. The CDR3 has 12 residues. V gave up 1 base and J gave up 7 bases, with 5 bases separating them. The CDR3 spells CASSLDLNEQFF. DNA of the CDR3: TGTGCCAGCAGCTTAGACTTGAATGAGCAGTTCTTC.

The chain recombines TRBV14 with TRBJ2-5; TRBD2 matches 7 bases. This CDR3 has 15 amino acids. V shed 1 base and J 5 bases; nucleotides not matched to a gene: 7. The germline V gene has CDR1 SGHDN and CDR2 FVKESK. CDR3 sequence reads: CASSQGAVGGETQYF. CDR3 nucleotides: TGTGCCAGCAGCCAAGGGGCCGTGGGAGGGGAGACCCAGTACTTC. The full variable domain, with the rest looked up from reference TRBV14 and TRBJ2-5, is EAGVTQFPSHSVIEKGQTVTLRCDPISGHDNLYWYRRVMGKEIKFLLHFVKESKQDESGMPNNRFLAERTGGTYSTLKVQPAELEDSGVYFCASSQGAVGGETQYFGPGTRLLVL.

For the CDR3, the DNA is TGTGCCTGGAGTGTGGGGGGGGATGGCTACACCTTC. This codes for CAWSVGGDGYTF. V usage is TRBV30 and J usage is TRBJ1-2, with a weak D call TRBD1 (5 bases). The V gene lost 0 bases and the J gene lost 6 bases, with 8 bases spanning the gap. The CDR3 totals 12 residues. Germline CDR1 reads GTSNPN; CDR2 reads SVGIG (reference sequence).

On this clone: One end of the junction varies from germline; a read error may be responsible. The rearrangement uses TRBV7-9 and TRBJ2-7; 10 bases agree with TRBD1. The CDR3 has 15 amino acids. Germline CDR1 is SEHNR and CDR2 is FQNEAQ (reference sequence). The DNA of the CDR3 is TGTTCCAGCAGCTTACCGACAGGGGGCATCGACGAGCAGTACTTC. As protein: CSSSLPTGGIDEQYF.

This sequence joins TRBV6-5 and TRBJ2-5; D is possibly TRBD2 (5 bases). CDR3 length: 13 residues. CDR1 is MNHEY and CDR2 is SVGAGI in the germline V gene. V lost 5 bases and J 0 bases, leaving 7 bases between the germline ends. CDR3 loop: CASSREYQETQYF. CDR3 in DNA: TGTGCCAGCAGTAGGGAGTACCAAGAGACCCAGTACTTC.

This chain links TRBV19 with TRBJ1-1, with TRBD1 as a possible D gene (5 bases). Per the germline V gene, CDR1 is LNHDA and CDR2 is SQIVND (reference sequence). V was shortened by 5 bases and J by 6 bases, with 16 bases between the two germline ends. The CDR3 has 14 residues. Here the CDR3 DNA reads TGTGCCAGTAGTTACTCAGGGTTGGGCTCTGAAGCTTTCTTT. This encodes CASSYSGLGSEAFF.

This chain uses TRBV30 with TRBJ2-1; weak D call: TRBD2 (5 bases). There are 13 residues in the CDR3. V was trimmed by 1 base and J by 7 bases, leaving 11 bases between them. CDR1 and CDR2 (germline): GTSNPN, SVGIG (reference sequence). The CDR3 spells CAWSALRGNEQFF. The CDR3 coding sequence is TGTGCCTGGAGTGCGTTACGGGGAAATGAGCAGTTCTTC.

The J gene is TRBJ1-1, the V gene TRBV19; TRBD1 matches 9 bases. J was trimmed by 7 bases and V by 1 base; bases with no gene match: 7. The germline V gene has CDR1 LNHDA and CDR2 SQIVND (reference sequence). This CDR3 is built from 15 residues. CDR3 sequence (DNA): TGTGCCAGTAGTATAGTAACAGGGGGCTCTGGTGAAGCTTTCTTT. Translation gives CASSIVTGGSGEAFF.

The V and J genes are TRBV7-9 and TRBJ2-7; 10 bases are a match to TRBD1. V trimming: 5 bases; J trimming: 5 bases; junction bases outside the gene matches: 6. The CDR3 spans 14 residues. Germline values: CDR1 SEHNR, CDR2 FQNEAQ (reference sequence). The CDR3 here is CASSLPTGGHEQYF. CDR3 in DNA: TGTGCCAGCAGCCTACCGACAGGGGGCCACGAGCAGTACTTC.

Turning to this clone: The junction departs from germline at one end; a sequencing error may be responsible. The chain uses TRBV5-1 and TRBJ2-7; TRBD1 agrees at 7 bases. Germline CDR1 SGHRS, CDR2 YFSETQ. This CDR3 is 12 amino acids long. The CDR3 reads CASSLDRGEKYF. CDR3 in DNA: TGCGCCAGCAGCTTGGACAGGGGCGAGAAGTACTTC. The full variable domain, rest sourced from reference TRBV5-1 and TRBJ2-7, is KAGVTQTPRYLIKTRGQQVTLSCSPISGHRSVSWYQQTPGQGLQFLFEYFSETQRNKGNFPGRFSGRQFSNSRSEMNVSTLELGDSALYLCASSLDRGEKYFGPGTRLTVT.

This clone was observed a handful of times. The V gene is TRBV7-6, the J gene TRBJ2-7; 7 positions agree with TRBD1. The CDR3 consists of 15 residues. J gave up 7 bases and V 0 bases, and 9 bases lay outside the gene matches. Germline loops: CDR1 SGHVS, CDR2 FNYEAQ. The CDR3 spells CASSLAGQDIGEQYF. The CDR3 coding sequence is TGTGCCAGCAGCTTAGCCGGACAGGACATTGGGGAGCAGTACTTC.